Below, 2 T cell receptor beta chains from the same sample are listed, as sequenced in a study of identical twins. One entry per CDR3 protein, called by TCRdb with MiXCR from the 5' RACE reads. The data hold about 730,000 distinct CDR3 sequences, with 21% observed a single time. The same data also went into a second study, on T cells expressing NK-cell markers.

Material: PBMCs. The receptors were sampled from a woman aged 18-29 years in good health.

This clonotype showed up just a few times. The chain uses TRBV12-3 or TRBV12-4 and TRBJ2-4; 7 positions match TRBD1. The CDR3 is 16 amino acids. The V segment lost 4 bases and the J segment 2 bases; nucleotides outside the gene matches: 8. CDR3 sequence: CASSYPPGGTKNIQYF. In nucleotides, the CDR3 is TGTGCCAGCAGTTACCCCCCAGGGGGAACCAAAAACATTCAGTACTTC.

The rearrangement uses TRBV6-1 and TRBJ2-1, with 8 bases lining up with TRBD2. Germline CDR1 reads MNHNS; CDR2 reads SASEGT. With V trimmed by 11 bases and J by 4 bases, 13 bases remained unmatched. This CDR3 has 15 amino acids. In DNA form, the CDR3 reads TGTGCCTCCTCGGCGGGAGGAGGGGAGTACAATGAGCAGTTCTTC. Translating gives CASSAGGGEYNEQFF.